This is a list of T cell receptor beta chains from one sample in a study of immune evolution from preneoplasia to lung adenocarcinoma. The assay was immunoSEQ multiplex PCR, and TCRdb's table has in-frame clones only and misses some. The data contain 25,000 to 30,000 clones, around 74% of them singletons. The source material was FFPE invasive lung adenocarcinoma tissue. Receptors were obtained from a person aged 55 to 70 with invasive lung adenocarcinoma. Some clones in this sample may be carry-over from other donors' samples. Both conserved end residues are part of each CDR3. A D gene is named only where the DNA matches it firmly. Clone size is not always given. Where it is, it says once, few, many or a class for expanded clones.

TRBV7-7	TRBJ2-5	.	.	CASSLRGGQGTQYF	TGTGCTAGCAGCTTAAGGGGAGGCCAAGGGACCCAGTACTTC
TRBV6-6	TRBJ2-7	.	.	CASKSGTNYEQYF	TGTGCCAGCAAATCCGGGACCAACTACGAGCAGTACTTC
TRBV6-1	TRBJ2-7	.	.	CASSEYGYEQYF	TGTGCCAGCAGTGAATACGGCTACGAGCAGTACTTC
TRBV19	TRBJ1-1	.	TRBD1	CASSERTGKWTEAFF	TGTGCCAGTAGCGAACGGACAGGGAAGTGGACTGAAGCTTTCTTT
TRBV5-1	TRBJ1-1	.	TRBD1	CASSLAGTGRMNTEAFF	TGCGCCAGCAGCTTGGCGGGGACAGGGCGAATGAACACTGAAGCTTTCTTT
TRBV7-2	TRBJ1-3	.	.	CASSFLGGTGNTIYF	TGTGCCAGCAGCTTCTTGGGGGGAACTGGAAACACCATATATTTT
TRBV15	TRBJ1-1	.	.	CATSRDRGNTEAFF	TGTGCCACCAGCAGAGATCGGGGTAACACTGAAGCTTTCTTT
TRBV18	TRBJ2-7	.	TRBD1	CASSPRDSSEQYF	TGTGCCAGCTCACCACGGGACAGTAGCGAGCAGTACTTC
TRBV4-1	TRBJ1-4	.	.	CASSQFTDEKLFF	TGCGCCAGCAGCCAATTTACCGATGAAAAACTGTTTTTT
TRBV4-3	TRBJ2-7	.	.	CASSPARVLYEQYF	TGCGCCAGCAGCCCAGCCAGGGTCCTCTACGAGCAGTACTTC
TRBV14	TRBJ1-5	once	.	CASSQGSDQPQHF	TGTGCCAGCAGCCAAGGGAGCGATCAGCCCCAGCATTTT
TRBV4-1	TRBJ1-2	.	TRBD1	CASSPIHRGDYGYTF	TGCGCCAGCAGCCCTATCCACAGGGGTGACTATGGCTACACCTTC
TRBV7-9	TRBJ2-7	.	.	CASSLSEPYEQYF	TGTGCCAGCAGCTTGTCCGAGCCCTACGAGCAGTACTTC
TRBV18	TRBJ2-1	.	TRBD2	CASSPLGTSGPSQQFF	TGTGCCAGCTCACCACTTGGGACTAGCGGGCCATCCCAGCAGTTCTTC
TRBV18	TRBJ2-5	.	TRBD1	CASSPTRGQAGQETQYF	TGTGCCAGCTCACCGACCCGCGGACAGGCCGGACAAGAGACCCAGTACTTC
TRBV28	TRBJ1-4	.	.	CASSLGGRGKLFF	TGTGCCAGCAGTCTCGGGGGCCGGGGAAAACTGTTTTTT
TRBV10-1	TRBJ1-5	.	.	CASSEGPNQPQHF	TGCGCCAGCAGTGAGGGCCCGAATCAGCCCCAGCATTTT
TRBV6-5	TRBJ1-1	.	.	CASSYATTGYDTEAFF	TGTGCCAGCAGTTACGCGACTACAGGGTATGACACTGAAGCTTTCTTT
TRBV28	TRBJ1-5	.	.	CASSLGRMNQPQHF	TGTGCCAGCAGTTTAGGGCGGATGAATCAGCCCCAGCATTTT
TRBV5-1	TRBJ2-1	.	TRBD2	CASSKLAGSNNEQFF	TGCGCCAGCAGCAAACTAGCGGGAAGTAACAATGAGCAGTTCTTC
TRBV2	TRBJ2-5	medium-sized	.	CASSLLEETQYF	TGTGCCAGCAGTCTGCTCGAAGAGACCCAGTACTTC
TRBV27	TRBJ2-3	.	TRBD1	CASSVQGPRDGQYF	TGTGCCAGCAGTGTACAGGGGCCCCGGGATGGGCAGTATTTT
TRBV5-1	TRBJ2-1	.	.	CASSLYDEQFF	TGCGCCAGCAGCTTGTATGATGAGCAGTTCTTC
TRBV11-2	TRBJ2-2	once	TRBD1	CASQGVWNTGELFF	TGTGCCAGCCAGGGGGTGTGGAACACCGGGGAGCTGTTTTTT
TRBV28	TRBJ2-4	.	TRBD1	CASSIPGQGAKNIQYF	TGTGCCAGCAGTATCCCGGGACAGGGTGCCAAAAACATTCAGTACTTC
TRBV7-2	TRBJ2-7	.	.	CASSQDRSSSYEQYF	TGTGCCAGCAGCCAAGATCGGTCGAGCTCCTACGAGCAGTACTTC
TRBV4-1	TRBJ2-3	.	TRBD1	CASSQETDRGTSDTQYF	TGCGCCAGCAGCCAAGAAACGGACAGGGGGACGTCAGATACGCAGTATTTT
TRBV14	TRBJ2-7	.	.	CASSVPGAGSYEQYF	TGTGCCAGCAGCGTCCCTGGGGCGGGATCCTACGAGCAGTACTTC
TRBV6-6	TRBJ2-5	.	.	CASKKNRLTQETQYF	TGTGCCAGCAAGAAAAACAGACTCACCCAAGAGACCCAGTACTTC
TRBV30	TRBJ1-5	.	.	CAWSFGEGSNQPQHF	.
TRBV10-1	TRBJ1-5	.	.	CASRFDSYSNQPQHF	TGCGCCAGCAGGTTTGACAGTTATAGCAATCAGCCCCAGCATTTT
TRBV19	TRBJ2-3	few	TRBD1	CASSSVPGQGTDTQYF	TGTGCCAGTAGTTCGGTCCCGGGACAGGGAACAGATACGCAGTATTTT
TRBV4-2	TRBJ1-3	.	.	CASSQDKSRTSGNTIYF	TGTGCCAGCAGCCAAGATAAATCCCGTACCTCTGGAAACACCATATATTTT
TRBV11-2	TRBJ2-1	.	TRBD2	CASSRLGLAHNEQFF	TGTGCCAGCAGCCGATTGGGACTAGCCCACAATGAGCAGTTCTTC
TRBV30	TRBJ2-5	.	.	CACPRDSSQETQYF	TGTGCCTGTCCACGGGACTCAAGCCAAGAGACCCAGTACTTC
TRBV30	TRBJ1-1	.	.	CAWIGRDLIAEAFF	TGTGCCTGGATCGGGAGGGACCTAATCGCTGAAGCTTTCTTT
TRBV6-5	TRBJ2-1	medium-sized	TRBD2	CASSPKAGVREQFF	TGTGCCAGCAGTCCCAAAGCGGGAGTCAGGGAGCAGTTCTTC
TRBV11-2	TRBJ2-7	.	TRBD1	CASSRDRQSYEQYF	TGTGCCAGCAGCAGGGACAGACAGTCCTACGAGCAGTACTTC